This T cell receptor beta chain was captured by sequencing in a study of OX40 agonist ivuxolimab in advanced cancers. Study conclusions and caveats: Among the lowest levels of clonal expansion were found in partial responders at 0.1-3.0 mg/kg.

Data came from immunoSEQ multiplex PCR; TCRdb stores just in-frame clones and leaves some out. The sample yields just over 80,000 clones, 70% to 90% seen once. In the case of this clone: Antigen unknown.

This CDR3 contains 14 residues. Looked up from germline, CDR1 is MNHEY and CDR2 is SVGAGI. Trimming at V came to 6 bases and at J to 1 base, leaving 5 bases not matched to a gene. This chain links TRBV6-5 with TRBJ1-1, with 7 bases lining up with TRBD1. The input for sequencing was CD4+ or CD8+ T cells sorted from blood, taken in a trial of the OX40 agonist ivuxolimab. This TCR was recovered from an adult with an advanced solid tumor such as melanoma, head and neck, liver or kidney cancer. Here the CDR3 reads CASRSGQQNTEAFF. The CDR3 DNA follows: TGTGCCAGCAGATCGGGACAGCAGAACACTGAAGCTTTCTTT.